This TCR beta chain was observed in a study of blood T cell repertoires in COVID-19. Germline V CDR1 and CDR2: MNHEY, SMNVEV (reference sequence). The CDR3 loop spans 15 amino acids. The V end lost 5 bases, the J end lost 2 bases, and 15 bases lay between the germline ends. Allocation to cohorts depended on clinical history reported by the participants. Here immunoSEQ multiplex PCR was the method, and the copy in TCRdb shows in-frame clones only, minus some. The table shows hundreds of thousands of clones, with around nine tenths occurring only once. The sequencing input was PBMCs or T cells enriched from blood (not recorded which). The chain carries TRBV27 and TRBJ1-2; no clear D gene. This TCR was recovered from a woman between 50 and 59 years old who had recovered from COVID-19. CDR3 loop: CASSPAGTRNYGYTF. The CDR3 DNA reads as TGTGCCAGCAGTCCCGCAGGCACCCGGAACTATGGCTACACCTTC.